This T cell receptor beta chain emerged from a study of T cells after yellow fever vaccination. The CDR3 extends over 14 amino acids. Germline V gives CDR1 DFQATT, CDR2 SNEGSKA (reference sequence). The V gene lost 3 bases and the J gene lost 3 bases, with 14 bases spanning the gap. UMIs were added to TCR cDNA along with a universal primer site when it was made by 5'RACE template switching. TCRdb ran MiXCR on the 5' RACE reads and lists one entry per CDR3 protein. This sample carries approximately 85,000 distinct CDR3 sequences, 13% of them seen once, and the ten largest clones take 20% to 25%. Overall study results and limits: The secondary response showed a weaker magnitude and a faster peak, day 5 versus 15. Clones from primary vaccination mostly reappeared after the booster (roughly 95% CD4, about 85% CD8). Some clonotypes, a small share, were shared between CD4 and CD8 compartments.

The clonotype was recovered from a man aged 18 to 29 who received the YFV17D yellow fever vaccine. Sequenced material: CD8+ T cells not binding an NS4B(214-222) dextramer, sorted from PBMCs, taken approximately 22 days after the first yellow fever vaccination. V and J are TRBV20-1 and TRBJ2-5, with no clear D. This CDR3 is CSARVAYQKETQYF. The CDR3 DNA sequence: TGCAGTGCTAGGGTCGCCTACCAGAAAGAGACCCAGTACTTC.